What follows are 14 T cell receptor beta chains derived from one specimen sequenced in a study of shared clonotypes between healthy human individuals. CD45RO-negative CD8 cells positively selected for CCR7 made up the naive population, which excluded terminally differentiated effector memory CD45RA+ cells. Only in-frame clones appear in the TCRdb table, and some are missing; sequencing was by immunoSEQ multiplex PCR. The sample lists about 580,000 clones, 95% to 98% occurring once. The specimen sequenced was naive CD8+ T cells sorted from blood. The origin of the receptors is a man aged 25 to 40 in good health.

In its sample, this clone was seen once. This chain links TRBV27 with TRBJ2-7; D is possibly TRBD1 (6 bases). V was shortened by 6 bases and J by 2 bases, with 20 bases between the two germline ends. Per the germline V gene, CDR1 is MNHEY and CDR2 is SMNVEV (reference sequence). CDR3 length: 16 amino acids. CDR3 nucleotide sequence: TGTGCCAGCAGCCAGGACGACAGGATACCAGCCTACGAGCAGTACTTC. Translating it yields CASSQDDRIPAYEQYF.

The rearrangement joins TRBV7-9 to TRBJ2-2; D perhaps matches TRBD1 (6 bases). Germline V gives CDR1 SEHNR, CDR2 FQNEAQ (reference sequence). Trimming removed 11 bases at V and 12 bases at J, with 28 bases between. The CDR3 consists of 15 residues. The CDR3 region is CAASSGTSRTTQLFF. CDR3 nucleotide sequence: TGTGCCGCCAGCTCCGGGACATCAAGAACCACTCAGCTGTTTTTT.

The chain couples TRBV5-1 to TRBJ2-5; D is ambiguous. The length of the CDR3 is 16 residues. Trimming took off 0 bases at V and 5 bases at J, with 17 bases between the two ends. Germline V gives CDR1 SGHRS, CDR2 YFSETQ. CDR3 protein: CASSLDARPGKETQYF. The CDR3 region has the DNA TGCGCCAGCAGCTTGGATGCGCGCCCCGGTAAGGAGACCCAGTACTTC.

This chain connects TRBV2 to TRBJ1-1; perhaps TRBD1 as D (5 bases). The length of the CDR3 is 12 residues. V was trimmed by 10 bases and J by 6 bases, leaving 15 bases between them. Germline CDR1 reads SNHLY; CDR2 reads FYNNEI. In DNA form, the CDR3 reads TGTGCCACTAGGGGACGGATCGCTGAAGCTTTCTTT. It codes for CATRGRIAEAFF.

V usage is TRBV28 and J usage is TRBJ2-7, with TRBD1 matching over 9 bases. The V segment lost 9 bases and the J segment 2 bases; nucleotides outside the gene matches: 8. The CDR3 has 14 residues. Germline CDR1 is MDHEN and CDR2 is SYDVKM. The CDR3 region is CASRGQGSTYEQYF. The CDR3 DNA is TGTGCCAGTAGGGGACAGGGATCAACCTACGAGCAGTACTTC.

Regarding this clone: This same CDR3 is encoded by further DNA sequences in the sample. The rearrangement links TRBV30 to TRBJ2-7; D possibly uses TRBD1 or TRBD2 (5 bases each). V was clipped by 0 bases and J by 0 bases, with 9 bases between them. CDR1 GTSNPN and CDR2 SVGIG come from the germline V gene (reference sequence). The CDR3 is 14 residues long. The chain's CDR3 is CAWSVGTGSYEQYF. In DNA form, the CDR3 reads TGTGCCTGGAGTGTTGGGACGGGCTCCTACGAGCAGTACTTC.

This clone came up once. V is TRBV2 and J is TRBJ2-1; D remains unclear. The CDR3 runs 15 residues. CDR1 is SNHLY, CDR2 FYNNEI, per germline. V was cut by 3 bases and J by 3 bases, with 12 bases left in between. The CDR3 DNA sequence: TGTGCCAGCAGTGAGGGGAAAGTAAACTACAATGAGCAGTTCTTC. Its protein is CASSEGKVNYNEQFF.

The CDR3 spells CASSLAERGGTTTYEQYF. The DNA for the CDR3 is TGTGCCAGCAGCTTAGCCGAGAGGGGAGGGACGACTACCTACGAGCAGTACTTC. This sequence joins TRBV7-8 and TRBJ2-7; 7 nucleotides line up with TRBD2. V was clipped by 0 bases and J by 2 bases; unmatched bases: 13. The CDR3 consists of 18 residues. Germline V gene lookup returns CDR1 SGHVS and CDR2 FQNEAQ. Using reference TRBV7-8 and TRBJ2-7 for the parts outside the CDR3, the full variable domain is GAGVSQSPRYKVAKRGQDVALRCDPISGHVSLFWYQQALGQGPEFLTYFQNEAQLDKSGLPSDRFFAERPEGSVSTLKIQRTQQEDSAVYLCASSLAERGGTTTYEQYFGPGTRLTVT.

V and J are TRBV13 and TRBJ2-7; 9 nucleotides line up with TRBD2. Unmatched junction bases numbered 4, after V lost 0 bases and J lost 7 bases. The CDR3 is made up of 14 amino acids. CDR1 is PRHDT and CDR2 is FYEKMQ in the germline V gene (reference sequence). The CDR3 is CASSLGSGSWEQYF. For the CDR3, the DNA is TGTGCCAGCAGCTTAGGTAGCGGGAGTTGGGAGCAGTACTTC.

The genes are TRBV9 and TRBJ2-7, with D possibly being TRBD1 (5 bases). Trimming removed 7 bases from V and 6 bases from J, with 14 bases in between. Germline V gene lookup returns CDR1 SGDLS and CDR2 YYNGEE. This CDR3 comprises 12 residues. CDR3: CASQGPSGEQYF. The DNA of the CDR3 is TGTGCCAGCCAGGGCCCGTCGGGCGAGCAGTACTTC.

The chain recombines TRBV29-1 with TRBJ2-7; TRBD1 is a possible D gene (7 bases). Germline CDR1 SQVTM, CDR2 ANQGSEA. The CDR3 is 15 residues long. V was clipped by 0 bases and J by 2 bases, with 14 bases between them. The CDR3 region is CSVEERGTVTYEQYF. The CDR3 DNA is TGCAGCGTTGAAGAACGCGGGACAGTAACCTACGAGCAGTACTTC.

The gene calls are TRBV9 and TRBJ2-3; TRBD2 might be the D (5 bases). The CDR3 is made up of 16 amino acids. Trimming removed 4 bases at V and 0 bases at J, with 15 bases between. Germline V gives CDR1 SGDLS, CDR2 YYNGEE. CDR3 region: CASSPEEAPSTDTQYF. The CDR3, as DNA: TGTGCCAGCAGCCCAGAGGAGGCTCCCAGCACAGATACGCAGTATTTT. Using reference TRBV9 and TRBJ2-3 for the parts outside the CDR3, the full variable domain is DSGVTQTPKHLITATGQRVTLRCSPRSGDLSVYWYQQSLDQGLQFLIQYYNGEERAKGNILERFSAQQFPDLHSELNLSSLELGDSALYFCASSPEEAPSTDTQYFGPGTRLTVL.

The rearrangement uses TRBV27 and TRBJ1-5; D is ambiguous. The CDR3 contains 15 residues. Germline V gives CDR1 MNHEY, CDR2 SMNVEV (reference sequence). V shed 0 bases and J shed 4 bases, with 10 bases lying between them. The chain's CDR3 is CASSLSTGTNQPQHF. The CDR3 coding sequence is TGTGCCAGCAGTTTATCGACGGGAACTAATCAGCCCCAGCATTTT.

The chain is built from TRBV7-9 and TRBJ2-4; D gene ambiguous. CDR3 length equals 13 residues. V lost 3 bases and J 8 bases, leaving 11 bases between the germline ends. CDR1 and CDR2 from the germline V gene are SEHNR and FQNEAQ (reference sequence). The DNA for the CDR3 is TGTGCCAGCAGCTTGACCCACAGTGACATTCAGTACTTC. It encodes CASSLTHSDIQYF. The full variable domain, completed using reference TRBV7-9 and TRBJ2-4, is DTGVSQNPRHKITKRGQNVTFRCDPISEHNRLYWYRQTLGQGPEFLTYFQNEAQLEKSRLLSDRFSAERPKGSFSTLEIQRTEQGDSAMYLCASSLTHSDIQYFGAGTRLSVL.